The 9 T cell receptor beta chains below come from one sample, sequenced in a study of tumor and adjacent non-tumor tissue in lung cancer. The template was RNA from unsorted bulk tissue. Three rounds of nested PCR, following a modified ARM-PCR protocol, produced the TCRbeta library. TCRdb reprocessed the multiplex PCR reads with MiXCR, giving one entry per CDR3 protein. Of some 90,000 distinct CDR3 sequences in the sample, about 66% were seen once. Sequenced: lung tumor tissue. These receptors all come from a man between 70 and 80 years old with non-small cell lung cancer.

With regard to this clonotype: Sequence at one end of the junction differs from germline and may be a read error. This chain connects TRBV11-2 to TRBJ2-7; 8 bases agree with TRBD1. The CDR3 has 17 amino acids. The germline gives CDR1 SGHAT, CDR2 FQNNGV. CDR3 DNA: TGTACCAGCAGCCCACTCAATTTGGAGGACAGGGCCTACGAGCAATACTTC. Protein: CTSSPLNLEDRAYEQYF.

Points on this clonotype: The junction does not match germline at one end; this may be a read error. The V call is TRBV29-1, the J call TRBJ1-1; D unresolved. Germline loops: CDR1 SQVTM, CDR2 ANQGSEA. The CDR3 totals 14 residues. CDR3 loop: CSVGIRIMNTEAFF. As DNA, the CDR3 is TGCAGCGTCGGAATAAGGATTATGAACACTGAAGCCTTCTTT.

Points on this clonotype: A much bigger clone sits one base away, suggesting this may be a read error. V and J are TRBV12-3 or TRBV12-4 and TRBJ2-1, with D hard to call. The CDR3 has 13 residues. Trimming pared 1 base from V and 8 bases from J, leaving 9 bases between. The CDR3 DNA sequence: TGTGCCAGCAGTTTAGGCCAGATAGATGAGCAGTTCTTC. Translation gives CASSLGQIDEQFF.

As to this clonotype: Sequence at one end of the junction differs from germline and may be a read error. This chain links TRBV11-2 with TRBJ2-3; 7 bases match TRBD2. Germline CDR1 SGHAT, CDR2 FQNNGV. The CDR3 runs 15 residues. The CDR3 sequence is CASSLNRNSGDTQYF. The CDR3 DNA reads TGTGCCAGCAGCTTAAATCGGAACAGCGGGGATACGCAGTATTTC. The full variable domain, rest sourced from reference TRBV11-2 and TRBJ2-3, is EAGVAQSPRYKIIEKRQSVAFWCNPISGHATLYWYQQILGQGPKLLIQFQNNGVVDDSQLPKDRFSAERLKGVDSTLKIQPAKLEDSAVYLCASSLNRNSGDTQYFGPGTRLTVL.

Comment on this clonotype: A read error may account for a junction end that differs from germline. V usage is TRBV6-1 and J usage is TRBJ2-2; possibly TRBD1 for D (6 bases). The length of the CDR3 is 15 residues. Germline CDR1 is MNHNS and CDR2 is SASEGT. CDR3 in DNA: TGTGCCGGCAAACGGGGACACCAGACGGCCGGGGAACTGTTTTTC. It is translated as CAGKRGHQTAGELFF.

To note about this clonotype: One end of the junction is discordant with germline, which a read error may explain. CDR3 sequence reads: CVSSASRGWETQYF. CDR3 nucleotides: TGTGTCAGCAGCGCAAGCAGGGGTTGGGAGACCCAATACTTC. This chain joins TRBV11-2 and TRBJ2-5, with a tentative D call TRBD1 (6 bases). Per the germline V gene, CDR1 is SGHAT and CDR2 is FQNNGV. The CDR3 covers 14 residues.

The chain employs TRBV2 and TRBJ2-5; no definite D call. The V gene's germline CDR1 is SNHLY and CDR2 FYNNEI. Trimming cost V 2 bases and J 1 base, with 8 bases left between them. This CDR3 contains 14 residues. The CDR3 reads CASSENQPQETQYF. The CDR3 bases are TGTGCCAGCAGTGAAAACCAACCCCAAGAGACCCAGTACTTC.

On this clonotype: This could be a read error, since a much larger clone is one nucleotide away. This chain uses TRBV7-9 with TRBJ2-3; D might be TRBD2 (6 bases). Per germline, CDR1 SEHNR and CDR2 FQNEAQ (reference sequence). The CDR3 spans 14 residues. Trimming cost V 1 base and J 3 bases, with 8 bases left between them. For the CDR3, the DNA is TGTGCCAGCAGCTTAGGCGGGATGACAGATACGCAGTATTTT. Translated: CASSLGGMTDTQYF.

J is TRBJ2-3 and V is TRBV28, with D possibly matching TRBD2 (6 bases). This CDR3 comprises 13 residues. Germline-derived CDR1 and CDR2 are MDHEN and SYDVKM. The CDR3 loop reads CDLRLGDPNTQYF. CDR3 bases: TGTGACCTGAGACTAGGGGACCCCAATACGCAGTATTTT. Complete variable domain (other parts from reference TRBV28 and TRBJ2-3): DVKVTQSSRYLVKRTGEKVFLECVQDMDHENMFWYRQDPGLGLRLIYFSYDVKMKEKGDIPEGYSVSREKKERFSLILESASTNQTSMYLCDLRLGDPNTQYFGPGTRLTVL.